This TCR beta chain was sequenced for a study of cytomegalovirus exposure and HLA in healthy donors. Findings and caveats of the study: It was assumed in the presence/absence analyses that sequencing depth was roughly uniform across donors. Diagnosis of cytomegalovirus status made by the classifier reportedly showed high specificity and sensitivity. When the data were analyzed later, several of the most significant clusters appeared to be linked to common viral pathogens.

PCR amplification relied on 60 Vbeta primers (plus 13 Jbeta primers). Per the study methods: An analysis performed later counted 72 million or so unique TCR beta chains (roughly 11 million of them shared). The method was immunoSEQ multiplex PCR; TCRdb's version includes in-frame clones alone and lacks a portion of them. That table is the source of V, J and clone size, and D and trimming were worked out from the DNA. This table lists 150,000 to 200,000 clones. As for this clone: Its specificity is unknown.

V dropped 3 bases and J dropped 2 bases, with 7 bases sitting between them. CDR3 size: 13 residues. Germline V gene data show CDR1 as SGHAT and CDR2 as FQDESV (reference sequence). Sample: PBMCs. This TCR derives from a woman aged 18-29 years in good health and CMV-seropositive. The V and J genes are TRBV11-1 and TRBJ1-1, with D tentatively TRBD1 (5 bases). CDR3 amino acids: CASSLQGNTEAFF. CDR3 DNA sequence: TGTGCCAGCAGCTTGCAGGGTAACACTGAAGCTTTCTTT.